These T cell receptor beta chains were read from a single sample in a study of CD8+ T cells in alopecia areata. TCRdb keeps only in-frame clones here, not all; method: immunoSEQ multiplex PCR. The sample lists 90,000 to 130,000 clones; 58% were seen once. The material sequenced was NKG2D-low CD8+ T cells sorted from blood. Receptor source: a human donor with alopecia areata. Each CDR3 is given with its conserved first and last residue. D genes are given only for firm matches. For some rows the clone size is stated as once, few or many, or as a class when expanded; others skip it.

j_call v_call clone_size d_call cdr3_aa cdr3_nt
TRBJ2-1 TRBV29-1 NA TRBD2 CKLRVPVTGAGFYEQFF TGCAAATTAAGGGTGCCGGTCACGGGAGCGGGGTTCTATGAGCAGTTCTTC
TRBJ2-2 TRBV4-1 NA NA CASSQDQRNTGELFF TGCGCCAGCAGCCAAGATCAGCGAAACACCGGGGAGCTGTTTTTT
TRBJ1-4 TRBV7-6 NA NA CASSLGGSLNEKLFF TGTGCCAGCAGCTTAGGTGGCAGTCTCAATGAAAAACTGTTTTTT
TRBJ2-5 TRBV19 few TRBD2 CASRPMASGDPQRTQYF TGTGCCAGTAGGCCCATGGCTAGCGGGGATCCGCAAAGGACCCAGTACTTC
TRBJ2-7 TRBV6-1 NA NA CASIPPEALEQYF TGTGCCAGCATCCCCCCGGAGGCCCTCGAGCAGTACTTC
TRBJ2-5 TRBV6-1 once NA CASSDSRYKTQYF TGTGCCAGCAGTGATTCCAGATACAAGACCCAGTACTTC
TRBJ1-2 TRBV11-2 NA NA CASSLFQGYGYTF TGTGCCAGCAGCTTATTTCAAGGCTATGGCTACACCTTC
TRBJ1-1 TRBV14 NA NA CASSHDRRMGTEAFF TGTGCCAGCAGTCATGACAGGAGGATGGGCACTGAAGCTTTCTTT
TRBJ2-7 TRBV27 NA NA CASSFAGTVSYEQYF TGTGCCAGCAGTTTCGCCGGGACGGTGTCCTACGAGCAGTACTTC
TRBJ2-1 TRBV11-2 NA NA CASSLSWRESRNEQFF TGTGCCAGCAGCTTATCCTGGAGGGAGTCTAGGAATGAGCAGTTCTTC
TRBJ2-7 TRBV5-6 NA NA CASSFGLGGNEQYF TGTGCCAGCAGCTTCGGACTAGGGGGAAACGAGCAGTACTTC
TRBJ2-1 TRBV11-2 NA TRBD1 CASSYPPTGDSYNEQFF TGTGCCAGCAGCTACCCCCCCACAGGGGACTCCTACAATGAGCAGTTCTTC
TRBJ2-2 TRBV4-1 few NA CASSQDTGELFF TGCGCCAGCAGCCAAGATACCGGGGAGCTGTTTTTT
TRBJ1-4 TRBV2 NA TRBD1 CASNDRATNEKLFF TGTGCCAGCAACGACAGGGCAACTAATGAAAAACTGTTTTTT
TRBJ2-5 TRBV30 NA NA CALTFPREQYF TGTGCCCTGACTTTTCCTCGAGAGCAGTACTTC